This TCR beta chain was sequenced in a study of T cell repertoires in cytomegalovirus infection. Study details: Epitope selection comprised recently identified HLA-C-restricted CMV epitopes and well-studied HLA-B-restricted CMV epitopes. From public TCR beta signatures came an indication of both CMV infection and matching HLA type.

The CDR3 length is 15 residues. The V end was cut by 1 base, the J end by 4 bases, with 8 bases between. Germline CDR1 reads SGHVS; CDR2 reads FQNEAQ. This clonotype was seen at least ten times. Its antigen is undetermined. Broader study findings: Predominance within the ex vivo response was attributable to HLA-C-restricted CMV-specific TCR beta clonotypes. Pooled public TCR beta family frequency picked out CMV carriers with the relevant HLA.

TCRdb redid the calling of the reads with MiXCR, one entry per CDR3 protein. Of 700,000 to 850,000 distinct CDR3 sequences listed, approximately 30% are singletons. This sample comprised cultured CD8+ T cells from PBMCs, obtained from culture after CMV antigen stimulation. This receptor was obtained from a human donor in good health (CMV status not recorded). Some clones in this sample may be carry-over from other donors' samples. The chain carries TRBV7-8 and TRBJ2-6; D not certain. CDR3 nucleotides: TGTGCCAGCAGCTTAGGGGGTGGCGGGGCCAACGTCCTGACTTTC. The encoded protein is CASSLGGGGANVLTF.